This T cell receptor beta chain originates from a study of PD-1 blockade in classical Hodgkin lymphoma. Whole-study context: Nivolumab dosed at 3 mg/kg went to patients intravenously every 2 weeks.

The CDR3 is 13 amino acids. CDR1 and CDR2 from the germline V gene are SGDLS and YYNGEE. Deletions cut 3 bases from V and 4 bases from J, with 9 bases between. Every patient had relapsed following autologous stem cell transplantation, and cohorts differed in brentuximab vedotin exposure. Thawed PBMCs were the source of CD4+ T cells, purified by magnetic negative selection. A remark on this clone: The target antigen is unknown.

Study observations and caveats: Complete responders entered with baseline diversity on par with newly diagnosed patients, the results showed. When set against healthy donors, newly diagnosed patients were reported to show lower baseline TCR diversity. By C4D1, CD4+ diversity increased significantly, especially in complete responders.

Sequencing used immunoSEQ multiplex PCR; TCRdb keeps in-frame clones, though not all of them. The table records 30,000 to 35,000 clones, 90% of them present only once. The sequencing used CD4+ T cells from blood, collected at baseline. The source of this sequence is a human donor with classical Hodgkin lymphoma. The V and J genes are TRBV9 and TRBJ2-3; D is undetermined. The CDR3 DNA sequence: TGTGCCAGCAGCGCCCCGGCCGCAGATACGCAGTATTTT. It specifies CASSAPAADTQYF.